Here is one TCR beta chain with its context. The antigen remains unidentified. The CDR3 is 14 amino acids. V was clipped by 2 bases and J by 10 bases, with 15 bases between them. The draw of peripheral blood yielded around 9.6 milliliters from each donor. A sample-barcoded 5' primer and a J-beta primer mix were used in a second PCR of roughly 6 to 11 cycles. Each cDNA molecule, via a template-switch adaptor with 12 random nucleotides, was tagged. Paired-end reads containing CDR3 totaled no fewer than 3 million for each sample. TCRdb reprocessed the 5' RACE reads with MiXCR, giving one entry per CDR3 protein. The sample contains approximately 800,000 distinct CDR3 sequences, roughly 50% of which appear only once. This sample is part of a study of blood T cells in healthy people across ages. Findings and limits, study-wide: Per million T cells, the diversity of TCR beta decreased roughly linearly as age advanced.

This sequence was found in a man of 80 years or more in good health. What was sequenced was blood. This chain uses TRBV12-3 or TRBV12-4 with TRBJ2-1; no clear D gene. The CDR3 nucleotides read TGTGCCAGCAGTTTATCCGGACGTCTGGCCGAGCAGTTCTTC. Translating gives CASSLSGRLAEQFF.